This entry lists 14 T cell receptor beta chains sequenced from one sample in a study of blood T cell repertoires in COVID-19. The data were produced by immunoSEQ multiplex PCR, yet TCRdb's version contains in-frame clones alone and is incomplete. The table has 230,000 or so clones, about 90% seen once. Sequencing was done on a sample of PBMCs or T cells enriched from blood (not recorded which). The receptors originated from a woman aged 45-65 years with acute COVID-19.

This chain joins TRBV19 and TRBJ1-5; unclear D gene. Germline V gene data show CDR1 as LNHDA and CDR2 as SQIVND (reference sequence). Trimming removed 11 bases from V and 0 bases from J, with 17 bases in between. CDR3 length: 15 amino acids. CDR3 loop: CAGRVSALSNQPQHF. The CDR3, as DNA: TGTGCCGGTCGCGTGTCCGCCCTTAGCAATCAGCCCCAGCATTTT.

V and J are TRBV27 and TRBJ2-5, with 12 nucleotides matching TRBD2. Germline CDR1 MNHEY, CDR2 SMNVEV (reference sequence). The CDR3 runs to 14 residues. V was pared by 4 bases and J by 4 bases, with 1 base of the junction left unmatched. CDR3: CASSSLAGGETQYF. CDR3 nucleotide sequence: TGTGCCAGCAGTTCACTAGCGGGAGGAGAGACCCAGTACTTC.

The chain combines TRBV24-1 with TRBJ1-2; D not resolved. Germline V CDR1 and CDR2: KGHDR, SFDVKD. V lost 4 bases and J lost 4, with 15 bases in between. This CDR3 is 15 amino acids long. The CDR3 sequence is CATSETKRALYGYTF. The CDR3 DNA reads TGTGCCACCAGTGAAACCAAGCGTGCCCTCTATGGCTACACCTTC.

This chain joins TRBV5-1 and TRBJ2-3; D remains ambiguous. CDR3 size: 14 residues. Germline CDR1 reads SGHRS; CDR2 reads YFSETQ. Trimming took off 4 bases at V and 6 bases at J, with 15 bases between the two ends. CDR3 DNA sequence: TGCGCCAGCAGCAACTCTGTACTTGAGGATACGCAGTATTTT. It translates to CASSNSVLEDTQYF.

This chain uses TRBV9 with TRBJ2-1, with 7 positions matching TRBD2. The J segment lost 7 bases and the V segment lost 0 bases, leaving 4 bases of the junction unmatched. The CDR3 spans 14 residues. Germline V gene data show CDR1 as SGDLS and CDR2 as YYNGEE. CDR3 sequence (DNA): TGTGCCAGCAGCGTAGAGGCGGGAGTTAATGAGCAGTTCTTC. Encoded protein: CASSVEAGVNEQFF.

V gene TRBV9 combines with J gene TRBJ2-3; 12 bases fit TRBD2. Losses at the gene ends were 2 bases for V and 3 bases for J; bases not matched to a gene: 7. Looked up from germline, CDR1 is SGDLS and CDR2 is YYNGEE. The CDR3 is 17 residues long. As DNA, the CDR3 is TGTGCCAGCAGCGTCGGACTAGCGGGACCCCAGACAGATACGCAGTATTTT. Translating it yields CASSVGLAGPQTDTQYF.

The V gene is TRBV27, the J gene TRBJ2-5; 7 bases are a match to TRBD2. Trimming at V came to 5 bases and at J to 4 bases, leaving 7 bases not matched to a gene. CDR1 is MNHEY and CDR2 is SMNVEV in the germline V gene (reference sequence). This CDR3 is built from 14 residues. CDR3 nucleotides: TGTGCCAGCAGTCTCGGGACTACGGGAGAGACCCAGTACTTC. Its translation is CASSLGTTGETQYF.

The chain joins TRBV5-1 to TRBJ1-2; no firm D call. Trimming left V 1 base short and J 5 bases short, with 15 bases between. Germline V gene sequence: CDR1 SGHRS, CDR2 YFSETQ. The CDR3 contains 15 residues. The CDR3: CASSLRRGTGYGYTF. Here the CDR3 DNA reads TGCGCCAGCAGCTTGCGACGAGGAACGGGTTATGGCTACACCTTC.

The chain is built from TRBV27 and TRBJ2-1; possible D gene TRBD2, 5 bases. CDR1 is MNHEY, CDR2 SMNVEV, per germline (reference sequence). CDR3 length: 14 residues. V lost 6 bases to trimming and J lost 2 bases, with 11 bases between them. Here the CDR3 DNA reads TGTGCCAGCAGCTTAACTAGTGCCTACAATGAGCAGTTCTTC. It translates to CASSLTSAYNEQFF.

The chain combines TRBV7-9 with TRBJ1-4; tentatively, D is TRBD1 (6 bases). Deletions cut 5 bases from V and 7 bases from J, with 11 bases between. Germline values: CDR1 SEHNR, CDR2 FQNEAQ (reference sequence). This CDR3 region has 13 residues. The CDR3 DNA sequence: TGTGCCAGCAGCCGAGGGGGTCCTGAAAAACTGTTTTTT. It specifies CASSRGGPEKLFF.

V is TRBV28 and J is TRBJ2-5; TRBD1 aligns across 8 bases. The CDR3 sequence is 14 residues long. Losses at the gene ends were 3 bases for V and 5 bases for J; bases not matched to a gene: 5. Germline lookup yields CDR1 MDHEN and CDR2 SYDVKM. As DNA, the CDR3 is TGTGCCAGCAGTTTTGGGACAGGCGACGAGACCCAGTACTTC. Amino acids: CASSFGTGDETQYF.

The V and J genes are TRBV14 and TRBJ1-1; D gene unclear. This CDR3 contains 12 residues. Between the trimmed V and J ends, which lost 4 bases and 11 bases, there was a span of 14 bases. CDR1 and CDR2 from the germline V gene are SGHDN and FVKESK. CDR3 DNA sequence: TGTGCCAGCAGCCTGACATTGGGTGAGGCTTTCTTT. Encoded protein: CASSLTLGEAFF.

This clone was seen more than once but under ten times. CDR3 sequence: CASSARLTGGRYGYTF. In DNA form, the CDR3 reads TGTGCCAGCAGTGCCCGCCTAACAGGGGGAAGGTATGGCTACACCTTC. The J gene is TRBJ1-2, the V gene TRBV28, with 8 bases aligning to TRBD1. CDR3 length equals 16 residues. Germline V gene lookup returns CDR1 MDHEN and CDR2 SYDVKM. V lost 5 bases to trimming and J lost 5 bases; unmatched junction nucleotides: 13.

As concerns this clone: The same CDR3 arises from other DNA sequences in this sample as well. The chain couples TRBV5-1 to TRBJ2-7, with a possible D match to TRBD1 (6 bases). Germline V gene data show CDR1 as SGHRS and CDR2 as YFSETQ. The CDR3 spans 12 residues. Trimming took 3 bases from V and 3 from J, leaving 7 bases between them. CDR3 nucleotide sequence: TGCGCCAGCAGCTCACAGGGCTACGAGCAGTACTTC. Translating gives CASSSQGYEQYF.